One sample yielded the 10 T cell receptor beta chains listed below, sequenced in a study of response to subunit inactivated influenza vaccine (dated by TCRdb to about 2018). Library preparation was by RT-PCR. TCRdb lists the instrument as Illumina HiSeq 2500. TCRdb ran its own pipeline on the public reads, namely fastp trimming at Q25 and MiXCR clone calling, and kept in-frame beta chains. Every distinct CDR3 protein forms one entry, paired with its most common genes and DNA. The table for this sample lists roughly 700,000 distinct CDR3 sequences; 14% of them were counted only once. Clones ranked in the top ten supply approximately 6.5% of the sample. Here the sequenced sample was PBMCs from blood, taken around two weeks before vaccination. The receptors were gathered from a man aged 45-65 years who received an inactivated influenza vaccine. Donor details come from another sample of the same person, matched by shared clones.

This clonotype was counted between two and nine times. The rearrangement joins TRBV10-3 to TRBJ2-7; 8 nucleotides agree with TRBD1. Trimming cost V 7 bases and J 2 bases; bases outside gene matches: 4. Germline lookup yields CDR1 ENHRY and CDR2 SYGVKD. This CDR3 has 13 amino acids. CDR3 loop: CAIKPGQAYEQYF. The CDR3 DNA reads TGTGCCATCAAACCGGGACAGGCCTACGAGCAGTACTTC.

The chain uses TRBV5-1 and TRBJ2-1; perhaps D is TRBD1 or TRBD2 (6 bases each). This CDR3 has 16 residues. V was shortened by 4 bases and J by 5 bases, with 19 bases between the two germline ends. Germline lookup yields CDR1 SGHRS and CDR2 YFSETQ. CDR3 in amino acids: CASSPKATGRNNEQFF. CDR3 bases: TGCGCCAGCAGCCCGAAAGCCACAGGGAGGAACAATGAGCAGTTCTTC.

J is TRBJ2-3 and V is TRBV18; 7 nucleotides line up with TRBD2. With V trimmed by 1 base and J by 2 bases, 9 bases remained unmatched. The CDR3 consists of 17 residues. Germline-derived CDR1 and CDR2 are KGHSH and LQKENI. The CDR3 reads CASSPRWASGHTDTQYF. CDR3 DNA sequence: TGTGCCAGCTCACCACGGTGGGCTAGCGGACACACAGATACGCAGTATTTT.

The rearrangement links TRBV5-6 to TRBJ1-4, with 8 bases identical to TRBD1. From germline, CDR1 is SGHDT and CDR2 YYEEEE. The CDR3 is 15 residues long. Unmatched junction bases numbered 1, after V lost 2 bases and J lost 1 base. The CDR3 region is CASSLDRGTNEKLFF. The DNA for the CDR3 is TGTGCCAGCAGCTTAGACAGGGGAACTAATGAAAAACTGTTTTTT.

The V and J genes are TRBV9 and TRBJ2-5; TRBD1 might be the D (6 bases). Germline CDR1 is SGDLS and CDR2 is YYNGEE. The CDR3 runs to 15 residues. V was cut by 3 bases and J by 5 bases, with 17 bases left in between. The CDR3 protein is CASSADVGAGETQYF. CDR3 DNA: TGTGCCAGCAGCGCCGATGTGGGGGCCGGGGAGACCCAGTACTTC.

The chain carries TRBV19 and TRBJ2-1; the D gene could be TRBD1 or TRBD2 (5 bases each). Germline CDR1 is LNHDA and CDR2 is SQIVND (reference sequence). The CDR3 is 16 amino acids. The V end was cut by 6 bases, the J end by 3 bases, with 18 bases between. The CDR3 protein is CASRPRDGRNYNEQFF. CDR3 DNA: TGTGCCAGTAGACCCCGGGACGGACGAAACTACAATGAGCAGTTCTTC.

This clonotype turned up a few times. The chain links TRBV7-8 to TRBJ2-6, with TRBD2 as a possible D gene (6 bases). Germline V gene sequence: CDR1 SGHVS, CDR2 FQNEAQ. V was shortened by 3 bases and J by 4 bases, with 13 bases between the two germline ends. The CDR3 extends over 16 amino acids. The CDR3 protein is CASSLAGGTGANVLTF. CDR3 in DNA: TGTGCCAGCAGCTTGGCCGGGGGAACCGGGGCCAACGTCCTGACTTTC.

V gene TRBV7-9 combines with J gene TRBJ1-1; D gene unclear. Germline V gives CDR1 SEHNR, CDR2 FQNEAQ (reference sequence). The CDR3 is made up of 11 amino acids. V shed 10 bases and J shed 4 bases, with 10 bases lying between them. The CDR3 DNA is TGTGCCATACAAAGATCCACTGAAGCTTTCTTT. Its protein is CAIQRSTEAFF.

This clonotype came up once. Compared with germline, one end of the junction differs, possibly owing to a read error. The V call is TRBV27, the J call TRBJ1-5; the D gene is possibly TRBD1 (5 bases). The CDR3 covers 15 residues. The germline CDR1 and CDR2 sequences are MNHEY and SMNVEV (reference sequence). The CDR3 nucleotides read TGTGCCAGCAGTAAGTCCGGGACGGCTAATCTGCCCCAGCATTTT. Its protein is CASSKSGTANLPQHF.

This clonotype showed up just a few times. The chain carries TRBV4-3 and TRBJ1-1; 11 bases map to TRBD1. This CDR3 region has 14 residues. The V gene's germline CDR1 is LGHNA and CDR2 YSLEER. Losses at the gene ends were 3 bases for V and 8 bases for J; bases not matched to a gene: 5. CDR3 sequence reads: CASSQAGQGGEAFF. In DNA form, the CDR3 reads TGCGCCAGCAGCCAGGCGGGACAGGGGGGGGAAGCTTTCTTT.